The 30 T cell receptor beta chains in this list originate from one sample, sequenced in a study of T cell responses to AZD1222 COVID-19 vaccine. Here immunoSEQ multiplex PCR was the method, and the copy in TCRdb shows in-frame clones only, minus some. The sample lists about 140,000 clones, roughly 93% occurring once. The specimen was peripheral blood, collected after recovery from COVID-19. The receptors come from an adult who had recovered from COVID-19.

The genes are TRBV5-1 and TRBJ2-5; tentatively, D is TRBD1 (5 bases). Germline V gives CDR1 SGHRS, CDR2 YFSETQ. Trimming pared 5 bases from V and 1 base from J, leaving 15 bases between. The CDR3 contains 15 residues. This CDR3 is CASRLNIQGQETQYF. DNA for the CDR3: TGCGCCAGCAGATTGAATATTCAGGGCCAAGAGACCCAGTACTTC.

The chain combines TRBV5-1 with TRBJ2-7; 7 bases map to TRBD1. The V and J ends lost 3 bases and 6 bases, in that order; junction bases with no gene match: 9. Germline CDR1 and CDR2: SGHRS and YFSETQ. The CDR3 contains 14 residues. The CDR3 nucleotides read TGCGCCAGCAGCTCGGGGACAGAAGGAGCCGAGCAGTACTTC. Its protein product is CASSSGTEGAEQYF.

The V and J genes are TRBV6-1 and TRBJ2-5; TRBD1 might be the D (6 bases). V lost 1 base to trimming and J lost 4 bases, with 13 bases between them. Per germline, CDR1 MNHNS and CDR2 SASEGT. The CDR3 is 15 amino acids. Written as DNA, the CDR3 is TGTGCCAGCAGTGAAGGGACGACAGGCCGAGAGACCCAGTACTTC. It yields the protein CASSEGTTGRETQYF.

The DNA for the CDR3 is TGTGCCAGCAGCCAAGGGCGTGCACAGGGAAACACCATATATTTT. This gives the protein CASSQGRAQGNTIYF. The V call is TRBV11-2, the J call TRBJ1-3; D gene ambiguous. The CDR3 is made up of 15 amino acids. The germline V gene has CDR1 SGHAT and CDR2 FQNNGV. V lost 5 bases and J lost 4, with 15 bases in between.

The chain carries TRBV27 and TRBJ2-7; D may be TRBD1 (5 bases). This CDR3 spans 13 amino acids. The germline V gene encodes CDR1 MNHEY and CDR2 SMNVEV (reference sequence). With 6 bases removed from V and 7 bases from J, the gap between germline ends came to 16 bases. CDR3 DNA sequence: TGTGCCAGCAGCCGGACAAGTCTGAGAGAGCAGTACTTC. Encoded protein: CASSRTSLREQYF.

This CDR3 is CASSDRGYTQYF. CDR3 coding DNA: TGTGCCAGCAGTGACAGGGGTTATACGCAGTATTTT. This chain uses TRBV25-1 with TRBJ2-3, with D possibly being TRBD1 (6 bases). CDR3 length: 12 amino acids. Germline assignment: CDR1 MGHDK and CDR2 SYGVNS. V was trimmed by 3 bases and J by 7 bases, leaving 8 bases between them.

The V gene is TRBV29-1, the J gene TRBJ1-2, with D possibly TRBD1 on 5 matching bases. CDR1 SQVTM and CDR2 ANQGSEA come from the germline V gene. This CDR3 contains 13 residues. The V end lost 3 bases, the J end lost 5 bases, and 13 bases lay between the germline ends. CDR3 DNA sequence: TGCAGCGTTGATCCCGCAGGGATGTATGGCTACACCTTC. It specifies CSVDPAGMYGYTF.

The chain has TRBV6-1 and TRBJ1-4, with 8 bases identical to TRBD1. J was trimmed by 9 bases and V by 1 base; bases with no gene match: 13. The CDR3 has 17 amino acids. Germline CDR1 MNHNS, CDR2 SASEGT. In nucleotides, the CDR3 is TGTGCCAGCAGTGAAGAGGGGACAGGAGACTGGAAAAAAAAACTGTTTTTT. The encoded protein is CASSEEGTGDWKKKLFF.

This sequence joins TRBV6-6 and TRBJ1-5; 10 bases match TRBD1. Per germline, CDR1 MNHNY and CDR2 SVGAGI (reference sequence). J gave up 4 bases and V 2 bases, and 5 bases lay outside the gene matches. The CDR3 consists of 16 residues. The CDR3 bases are TGTGCCAGCAGTTACCCTGGGGGACAGGGGAATCAGCCCCAGCATTTT. Its protein is CASSYPGGQGNQPQHF.

This clone showed up just once. This chain connects TRBV15 to TRBJ2-3; D not resolved. The CDR3 covers 15 residues. Germline CDR1 and CDR2: LNHNV and YYDKDF (reference sequence). The V and J ends lost 1 base and 7 bases respectively, with 15 bases between them. The CDR3 protein is CATSRVTTGVYTQYF. CDR3 nucleotide sequence: TGTGCCACCAGCAGAGTTACTACTGGCGTGTATACGCAGTATTTT.

V and J are TRBV30 and TRBJ2-7; D is perhaps TRBD1 or TRBD2 (6 bases each). The CDR3 totals 12 residues. The germline V gene encodes CDR1 GTSNPN and CDR2 SVGIG (reference sequence). Trimming took off 1 base at V and 6 bases at J, with 10 bases between the two ends. The CDR3 is CAWSDRGVEQYF. In nucleotides, the CDR3 is TGTGCCTGGAGTGATAGGGGGGTCGAGCAGTACTTC.

The chain employs TRBV12-3 or TRBV12-4 and TRBJ2-7; no definite D call. Trimming took 4 bases from V and 8 from J, leaving 9 bases between them. This CDR3 is built from 11 residues. This CDR3 reads CASSSRRKQYF. As DNA, the CDR3 is TGTGCCAGCAGTTCCCGACGGAAGCAGTACTTC.

This clone was seen only once. The V gene is TRBV2, the J gene TRBJ2-7; D is perhaps TRBD2 (7 bases). Germline CDR1 is SNHLY and CDR2 is FYNNEI. V dropped 11 bases and J dropped 5 bases, with 16 bases sitting between them. The CDR3 runs 12 residues. Here the CDR3 reads CAGKGGRDEQYF. The CDR3 nucleotides are TGTGCCGGAAAGGGGGGGCGAGACGAGCAGTACTTC. Full variable domain (outside the CDR3, taken from reference TRBV2 and TRBJ2-7): EPEVTQTPSHQVTQMGQEVILRCVPISNHLYFYWYRQILGQKVEFLVSFYNNEISEKSEIFDDQFSVERPDGSNFTLKIRSTKLEDSAMYFCAGKGGRDEQYFGPGTRLTVT.

This chain joins TRBV14 and TRBJ2-7; 9 nucleotides line up with TRBD1. Germline V gene sequence: CDR1 SGHDN, CDR2 FVKESK. This CDR3 has 16 amino acids. The trim removed 2 bases at V and 6 bases at J, leaving 11 bases unmatched. The DNA for the CDR3 is TGTGCCAGCAGCCAAAGGGCCGGGACAGGGTCGCGCGAGCAGTACTTC. Its protein product is CASSQRAGTGSREQYF.

The gene calls are TRBV7-8 and TRBJ2-7; perhaps D is TRBD1 or TRBD2 (6 bases each). This CDR3 region has 17 residues. Between the trimmed V and J ends, which lost 1 base and 3 bases, there was a span of 19 bases. The germline gives CDR1 SGHVS, CDR2 FQNEAQ. The CDR3 reads CASSLELAILGGYEQYF. The CDR3 coding sequence is TGTGCCAGCAGCTTAGAACTAGCAATTTTAGGGGGCTACGAGCAGTACTTC.

This clone has a single count. The rearrangement uses TRBV12-3 or TRBV12-4 and TRBJ2-7; D gene unclear. V lost 1 base to trimming and J lost 6 bases, with 10 bases between them. The CDR3 covers 13 residues. Here the CDR3 DNA reads TGTGCCAGCAGTTTAGAGTTTTTCATCGAGCAGTACTTC. It specifies CASSLEFFIEQYF.

This CDR3 reads CASGTSGGETQYF. In nucleotides, the CDR3 is TGTGCCTCCGGGACTAGCGGAGGGGAGACCCAGTACTTC. The chain employs TRBV9 and TRBJ2-5; 11 bases agree with TRBD2. CDR1 SGDLS and CDR2 YYNGEE come from the germline V gene. Trimming at V came to 10 bases and at J to 5 bases, leaving 7 bases not matched to a gene. CDR3 length equals 13 residues.

V is TRBV29-1 and J is TRBJ2-3; D may correspond to TRBD1 or TRBD2 (6 bases each). Germline V gene lookup returns CDR1 SQVTM and CDR2 ANQGSEA. The CDR3 loop spans 15 amino acids. DNA of the CDR3: TGCAGTTTTACCTCGGGGGCCGGGGGTACAGATACGCAGTATTTT. This translates into CSFTSGAGGTDTQYF.

The V gene is TRBV25-1, the J gene TRBJ2-1, with 10 positions matching TRBD2. This CDR3 spans 17 amino acids. Trimming removed 11 bases from V and 6 bases from J; junction bases left unmatched: 19. Per germline, CDR1 MGHDK and CDR2 SYGVNS. The CDR3 DNA reads TGTGCCGAAAAGCCGGCTAGCGGGAGAAAGGGGAGCAATGAGCAGTTCTTC. Translated, it gives CAEKPASGRKGSNEQFF.

This chain joins TRBV28 and TRBJ2-7, with TRBD2 matching 12 bases. CDR1 and CDR2 (germline): MDHEN, SYDVKM. The CDR3 length is 16 residues. J was trimmed by 4 bases and V by 4 bases; bases with no gene match: 8. CDR3: CASSSRTSGVNYEQYF. The CDR3 DNA is TGTGCCAGCAGTTCACGGACTAGCGGGGTAAATTACGAGCAGTACTTC.

The chain carries TRBV2 and TRBJ2-5; perhaps TRBD1 as D (6 bases). Looked up from germline, CDR1 is SNHLY and CDR2 is FYNNEI. CDR3 size: 12 residues. The V end was cut by 6 bases, the J end by 4 bases, with 9 bases between. DNA for the CDR3: TGTGCCAGCAGGGGGACAACAGAGACCCAGTACTTC. Encoded protein: CASRGTTETQYF.

This clone was detected once. V gene TRBV4-1 combines with J gene TRBJ1-1; 7 positions match TRBD1. Germline lookup yields CDR1 MGHRA and CDR2 YSYEKL. The CDR3 loop spans 14 amino acids. Trimming at V came to 6 bases and at J to 0 bases, leaving 4 bases not matched to a gene. CDR3 nucleotides: TGCGCCAGCAGATCGGGACAGATGAACACTGAAGCTTTCTTT. Translating gives CASRSGQMNTEAFF.

CDR3 nucleotides: TGTGCCAGCAGCCCCCGGGGAAGTTTACGGGAGACCCAGTACTTC. It encodes CASSPRGSLRETQYF. The chain employs TRBV9 and TRBJ2-5, with D possibly matching TRBD2 (5 bases). The V gene's germline CDR1 is SGDLS and CDR2 YYNGEE. V lost 4 bases, J lost 5 bases, and 18 bases lay in between. This CDR3 has 15 amino acids.

J is TRBJ2-7 and V is TRBV28; D possibly corresponds to TRBD2 (7 bases). The V gene lost 4 bases and the J gene lost 0 bases, with 13 bases spanning the gap. Germline values: CDR1 MDHEN, CDR2 SYDVKM. The CDR3 consists of 15 residues. In DNA, the CDR3 is TGTGCCAGCAGTTGGGCTAGGGGGGGCTCCTACGAGCAGTACTTC. Translating gives CASSWARGGSYEQYF. Complete variable domain (other parts from reference TRBV28 and TRBJ2-7): DVKVTQSSRYLVKRTGEKVFLECVQDMDHENMFWYRQDPGLGLRLIYFSYDVKMKEKGDIPEGYSVSREKKERFSLILESASTNQTSMYLCASSWARGGSYEQYFGPGTRLTVT.

V gene TRBV5-1 combines with J gene TRBJ2-1, with D hard to call. Deletions cut 1 base from V and 8 bases from J, with 7 bases between. Germline CDR1 is SGHRS and CDR2 is YFSETQ. The CDR3 contains 12 residues. CDR3: CASSLNFDEQFF. The CDR3 DNA is TGCGCCAGCAGCTTGAATTTTGATGAGCAGTTCTTC.

The chain recombines TRBV28 with TRBJ2-1; D remains ambiguous. The CDR3 runs to 11 residues. Trimming pared 5 bases from V and 5 bases from J, leaving 4 bases between. Germline V lookup: CDR1 MDHEN, CDR2 SYDVKM. The CDR3 is CASSPHNEQFF. The CDR3 DNA is TGTGCCAGCAGTCCCCACAATGAGCAGTTCTTC.

The V call is TRBV5-1, the J call TRBJ2-3; D may be TRBD2 (6 bases). Germline CDR1 and CDR2: SGHRS and YFSETQ. V dropped 3 bases and J dropped 4 bases, with 18 bases sitting between them. The CDR3 loop spans 16 amino acids. The CDR3 here is CASSSGRGGTPDTQYF. CDR3 bases: TGCGCCAGCAGCTCAGGCCGTGGCGGGACCCCAGATACGCAGTATTTT.

V gene TRBV12-5 combines with J gene TRBJ2-1, with D perhaps matching TRBD2 (6 bases). Germline assignment: CDR1 LGHNT and CDR2 FRNRAP. V lost 3 bases, J lost 7 bases, and 10 bases lay in between. This CDR3 has 13 residues. The CDR3 sequence is CASGFTGGNEQFF. The CDR3 DNA sequence: TGTGCTAGTGGTTTTACCGGAGGGAATGAGCAGTTCTTC.

The genes are TRBV7-3 and TRBJ2-3; weak D call: TRBD1 (6 bases). The CDR3 contains 16 residues. V gave up 5 bases and J gave up 0 bases, with 15 bases separating them. From germline, CDR1 is SGHTA and CDR2 FQGTGA. CDR3 coding DNA: TGTGCCAGCAGCCCCCGACAGGCCCACAGCACAGATACGCAGTATTTT. Protein: CASSPRQAHSTDTQYF.

Here the CDR3 DNA reads TGTGCCAGCAGCCAAGATCAGGGCCTAGCGGCTCCCAATGAGCAGTTCTTC. Translated, it gives CASSQDQGLAAPNEQFF. The V call is TRBV14, the J call TRBJ2-1, with 7 nucleotides matching TRBD2. With 0 bases clipped from V and 6 bases from J, the junction kept 11 bases outside the gene matches. The CDR3 consists of 17 residues. The germline V gene encodes CDR1 SGHDN and CDR2 FVKESK.